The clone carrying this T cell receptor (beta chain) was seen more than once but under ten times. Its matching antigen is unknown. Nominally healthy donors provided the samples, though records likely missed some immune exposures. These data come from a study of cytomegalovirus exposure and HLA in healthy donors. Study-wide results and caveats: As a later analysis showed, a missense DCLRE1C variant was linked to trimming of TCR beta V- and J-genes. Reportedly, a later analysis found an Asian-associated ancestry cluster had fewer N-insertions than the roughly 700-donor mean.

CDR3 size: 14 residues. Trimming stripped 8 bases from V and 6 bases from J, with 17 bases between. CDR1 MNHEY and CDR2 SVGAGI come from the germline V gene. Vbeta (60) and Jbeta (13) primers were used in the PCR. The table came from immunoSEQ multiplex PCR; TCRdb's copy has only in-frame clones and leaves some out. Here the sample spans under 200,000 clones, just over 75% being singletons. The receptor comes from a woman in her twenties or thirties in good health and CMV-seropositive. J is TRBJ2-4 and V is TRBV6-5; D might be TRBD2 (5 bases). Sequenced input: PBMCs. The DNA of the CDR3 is TGTGCCAGCGCTGATTCATTGGAGGTAAACATTCAGTACTTC. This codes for CASADSLEVNIQYF.